This entry lists 25 T cell receptor beta chains sequenced from one sample in a study of blood T cell repertoires in COVID-19. Profiling relied on immunoSEQ multiplex PCR, and the TCRdb table lists in-frame clones only, not all of them. The sample lists approximately 140,000 clones, around 90% seen once, with approximately 3.7% in the top ten. Sequencing was carried out using PBMCs or T cells enriched from blood (not recorded which). The receptors shown here come from a woman between 40 and 55 years old who had been exposed to COVID-19.

This chain connects TRBV2 to TRBJ2-1; maybe TRBD1 (5 bases). CDR1 SNHLY and CDR2 FYNNEI come from the germline V gene. V lost 6 bases to trimming and J lost 5 bases, with 11 bases between them. The CDR3 consists of 13 residues. CDR3 DNA: TGTGCCAGCAGGGACAACTTGAACAATGAGCAGTTCTTC. Protein sequence: CASRDNLNNEQFF. Using reference TRBV2 and TRBJ2-1 for the parts outside the CDR3, the full variable domain is EPEVTQTPSHQVTQMGQEVILRCVPISNHLYFYWYRQILGQKVEFLVSFYNNEISEKSEIFDDQFSVERPDGSNFTLKIRSTKLEDSAMYFCASRDNLNNEQFFGPGTRLTVL.

The sample holds a few counts of this clone. V and J are TRBV4-3 and TRBJ1-5; D unresolved. Looked up from germline, CDR1 is LGHNA and CDR2 is YSLEER. V was clipped by 4 bases and J by 3 bases, with 7 bases between them. The CDR3 has 13 residues. The DNA of the CDR3 is TGCGCCAGCAGCCGATCACTCAATCAGCCCCAGCATTTT. Protein product: CASSRSLNQPQHF.

The chain combines TRBV6-2 or TRBV6-3 with TRBJ2-3; D gene ambiguous. Trimming took 0 bases from V and 0 from J, leaving 10 bases between them. The germline V gene encodes CDR1 MNHEY and CDR2 SVGEGT. This CDR3 is built from 16 residues. Here the CDR3 reads CASSYSRAFSTDTQYF. The CDR3 DNA follows: TGTGCCAGCAGTTACTCTCGAGCTTTTAGCACAGATACGCAGTATTTT.

The table lists this clone with many counts. The V call is TRBV27, the J call TRBJ2-2; D perhaps matches TRBD1 (6 bases). The CDR3 consists of 16 residues. V was trimmed by 2 bases and J by 2 bases, leaving 12 bases between them. CDR1 and CDR2 from the germline V gene are MNHEY and SMNVEV (reference sequence). CDR3 sequence: CASSLGGHYNTGELFF. The CDR3 DNA is TGTGCCAGCAGTTTAGGGGGACACTACAACACCGGGGAGCTGTTTTTT.

Regarding this clone: Relative to the germline gene, one junction end is altered; a read error may explain this. J is TRBJ2-3 and V is TRBV7-2; tentative D call: TRBD1 (6 bases). The germline gives CDR1 SGHTA, CDR2 FQGNSA. CDR3 size: 16 residues. DNA of the CDR3: TGTGCCAGCACCTTACAGGGTAATCTCGGCCCAGATACGCAGTATTTT. It yields the protein CASTLQGNLGPDTQYF.

The chain employs TRBV24-1 and TRBJ2-2; possibly TRBD1 for D (6 bases). Germline V CDR1 and CDR2: KGHDR, SFDVKD. CDR3 size: 17 residues. V was pared by 3 bases and J by 4 bases, with 17 bases between. DNA of the CDR3: TGTGCCACCAGTGATGGGCCGGGACAAAGTCGCACCGGGGAGCTGTTTTTT. It specifies CATSDGPGQSRTGELFF.

The rearrangement uses TRBV6-2 or TRBV6-3 and TRBJ1-6; D gene unclear. V was cut by 0 bases and J by 6 bases, with 9 bases left in between. The CDR3 runs to 15 residues. From germline, CDR1 is MNHEY and CDR2 SVGEGT. The CDR3 sequence: CASSYSRPRNSPLHF. CDR3 in DNA: TGTGCCAGCAGTTACTCGCGGCCGCGTAATTCACCCCTCCACTTT.

The chain couples TRBV12-3 or TRBV12-4 to TRBJ1-6, with no clear D. This CDR3 region has 13 residues. Trimming left V 6 bases short and J 7 bases short, with 10 bases between. The DNA for the CDR3 is TGTGCCAGCAGAAATGATAGAAATTCACCCCTCCACTTT. Translating gives CASRNDRNSPLHF.

The genes are TRBV5-5 and TRBJ2-7; possible D gene TRBD1, 5 bases. Germline lookup yields CDR1 SGHKS and CDR2 YYEKEE (reference sequence). This CDR3 has 14 amino acids. Trimming shortened V by 0 bases and J by 6 bases, and 13 bases separated the two germline ends. DNA of the CDR3: TGTGCCAGCAGCTTGGATGTCAGGGCGGCCGAGCAGTACTTC. Protein sequence: CASSLDVRAAEQYF.

The V and J genes are TRBV27 and TRBJ1-2; possibly TRBD1 for D (5 bases). Trimming removed 3 bases from V and 4 bases from J, with 9 bases in between. In germline, CDR1 is MNHEY, CDR2 SMNVEV (reference sequence). The CDR3 consists of 13 residues. The CDR3 DNA is TGTGCCAGCAGTTTTTTAGGGGTCTATGGCTACACCTTC. It specifies CASSFLGVYGYTF.

The chain combines TRBV27 with TRBJ1-1, with TRBD1 identical over 7 bases. This CDR3 has 15 amino acids. After removal of 3 bases from V and 4 bases from J, the junction contained 8 bases not matched to a gene. The V gene's germline CDR1 is MNHEY and CDR2 SMNVEV (reference sequence). CDR3 nucleotide sequence: TGTGCCAGCAGTTTGTCCCAGGGGGACATCACTGAAGCTTTCTTT. This codes for CASSLSQGDITEAFF.

This clone was counted between two and nine times. The rearrangement joins TRBV6-6 to TRBJ1-3; 7 bases agree with TRBD1. CDR1 and CDR2 (germline): MNHNY, SVGAGI (reference sequence). The CDR3 is 15 amino acids. V gave up 8 bases and J gave up 0 bases; unmatched junction bases: 7. The CDR3: CASGEGANSGNTIYF. In nucleotides, the CDR3 is TGTGCCAGCGGCGAGGGGGCTAACTCTGGAAACACCATATATTTT.

This clone was seen only a few times. The chain has TRBV19 and TRBJ1-2; D ambiguous. Germline V lookup: CDR1 LNHDA, CDR2 SQIVND (reference sequence). Trimming left V 5 bases short and J 4 bases short, with 14 bases between. This CDR3 comprises 14 residues. The CDR3 loop reads CASSQSSHSYGYTF. CDR3 nucleotides: TGTGCCAGTAGTCAATCGAGCCACTCCTATGGCTACACCTTC. Full variable domain (missing parts from reference TRBV19 and TRBJ1-2): DGGITQSPKYLFRKEGQNVTLSCEQNLNHDAMYWYRQDPGQGLRLIYYSQIVNDFQKGDIAEGYSVSREKKESFPLTVTSAQKNPTAFYLCASSQSSHSYGYTFGSGTRLTVV.

The J gene is TRBJ2-1, the V gene TRBV5-1, with 12 bases matching TRBD2. Germline lookup yields CDR1 SGHRS and CDR2 YFSETQ. With V trimmed by 1 base and J by 1 base, 3 bases remained unmatched. This CDR3 spans 17 amino acids. For the CDR3, the DNA is TGCGCCAGCAGCTTGCCTAGCGGGAGGGAATCCTACAATGAGCAGTTCTTC. Residues: CASSLPSGRESYNEQFF.

The genes are TRBV4-2 and TRBJ2-3; TRBD2 agrees at 10 bases. CDR3 length: 16 residues. The trim removed 4 bases at V and 1 base at J, leaving 5 bases unmatched. Germline V gene lookup returns CDR1 LGHNA and CDR2 YNFKEQ. The CDR3 bases are TGTGCCAGCAGCCCTCAGCGGGGGGGCGGCACAGATACGCAGTATTTT. Its protein is CASSPQRGGGTDTQYF.

The chain has TRBV19 and TRBJ2-1; tentative D call: TRBD1 (6 bases). The V gene lost 3 bases and the J gene lost 12 bases, with 9 bases spanning the gap. Germline loops: CDR1 LNHDA, CDR2 SQIVND (reference sequence). This CDR3 is 11 amino acids long. The CDR3 nucleotides read TGTGCCAGTAGTATGAGCAGGGGGCAGTTCTTC. This encodes CASSMSRGQFF.

The rearrangement links TRBV6-1 to TRBJ2-1, with 8 nucleotides matching TRBD2. Germline CDR1 is MNHNS and CDR2 is SASEGT. Germline trimming cut 0 bases from V and 7 bases from J; bases unmatched to any gene: 17. CDR3 size: 19 residues. The CDR3: CASSEADGYLAGFSNEQFF. The CDR3 DNA follows: TGTGCCAGCAGTGAAGCTGACGGCTATCTAGCGGGTTTTAGTAATGAGCAGTTCTTC.

This chain links TRBV9 with TRBJ2-5; TRBD2 is a possible D gene (6 bases). The CDR3 sequence is 14 residues long. The V end lost 1 base, the J end lost 5 bases, and 12 bases lay between the germline ends. CDR1 is SGDLS, CDR2 YYNGEE, per germline. The chain's CDR3 is CASSVLASGETQYF. Here the CDR3 DNA reads TGTGCCAGCAGCGTACTAGCGTCGGGGGAGACCCAGTACTTC.

The gene calls are TRBV5-4 and TRBJ1-4; 8 bases are shared with TRBD1. This CDR3 region has 17 residues. Looked up from germline, CDR1 is SGHNT and CDR2 is YYREEE (reference sequence). J was trimmed by 0 bases and V by 3 bases; bases with no gene match: 7. In DNA form, the CDR3 reads TGTGCCAGCAGCTCGGGGCAGGGGGCGGCAACTAATGAAAAACTGTTTTTT. Translation: CASSSGQGAATNEKLFF.

The rearrangement uses TRBV19 and TRBJ2-7; 7 positions agree with TRBD1. The CDR3 covers 13 residues. The trim removed 9 bases at V and 3 bases at J, leaving 8 bases unmatched. CDR1 and CDR2 (germline): LNHDA, SQIVND (reference sequence). CDR3 DNA sequence: TGTGCCAGCTCTTACAGGGGACGCTACGAGCAGTACTTC. This codes for CASSYRGRYEQYF.

The rearrangement uses TRBV2 and TRBJ1-5; 8 nucleotides align to TRBD1. Germline CDR1 reads SNHLY; CDR2 reads FYNNEI. V shed 3 bases and J 7 bases; nucleotides not matched to a gene: 8. The CDR3 is 15 amino acids. CDR3 nucleotides: TGTGCCAGCAGTGATAAGGACAGGGTAAACCAGCCCCAGCATTTT. Its protein is CASSDKDRVNQPQHF.

The V and J genes are TRBV5-1 and TRBJ1-6; a possible D gene is TRBD1 (5 bases). Trimming pared 0 bases from V and 7 bases from J, leaving 14 bases between. This CDR3 is built from 16 residues. CDR1 is SGHRS, CDR2 YFSETQ, per germline. The CDR3 DNA sequence: TGCGCCAGCAGCTTGGAGGGGAGGGTGAGGAATTCACCCCTCCACTTT. Translation: CASSLEGRVRNSPLHF.

The chain carries TRBV28 and TRBJ2-5; no reliable D call. Trimming cost V 8 bases and J 2 bases, with 12 bases left between them. This CDR3 contains 13 residues. Germline CDR1 MDHEN, CDR2 SYDVKM. In nucleotides, the CDR3 is TGTGCCAGCGGGTCACAGCAACAAGAGACCCAGTACTTC. Its protein is CASGSQQQETQYF.

The DNA for the CDR3 is TGTGCCAGCAGTTTACCGAATCAGGGGGCATCAAATTCACCCCTCCACTTT. Residues: CASSLPNQGASNSPLHF. V gene TRBV28 combines with J gene TRBJ1-6; TRBD1 matches at 8 bases. The ends lost 2 bases at V and 7 bases at J; junction bases unmatched: 10. Germline CDR1 reads MDHEN; CDR2 reads SYDVKM. This CDR3 has 17 residues.

This chain joins TRBV12-3 or TRBV12-4 and TRBJ1-5; no reliable D call. Trimming shortened V by 6 bases and J by 6 bases, and 12 bases separated the two germline ends. The CDR3 extends over 13 amino acids. CDR3 DNA sequence: TGTGCCAGCAGCCTAAACGAGGCTCAGCCCCAGCATTTT. Residues: CASSLNEAQPQHF.